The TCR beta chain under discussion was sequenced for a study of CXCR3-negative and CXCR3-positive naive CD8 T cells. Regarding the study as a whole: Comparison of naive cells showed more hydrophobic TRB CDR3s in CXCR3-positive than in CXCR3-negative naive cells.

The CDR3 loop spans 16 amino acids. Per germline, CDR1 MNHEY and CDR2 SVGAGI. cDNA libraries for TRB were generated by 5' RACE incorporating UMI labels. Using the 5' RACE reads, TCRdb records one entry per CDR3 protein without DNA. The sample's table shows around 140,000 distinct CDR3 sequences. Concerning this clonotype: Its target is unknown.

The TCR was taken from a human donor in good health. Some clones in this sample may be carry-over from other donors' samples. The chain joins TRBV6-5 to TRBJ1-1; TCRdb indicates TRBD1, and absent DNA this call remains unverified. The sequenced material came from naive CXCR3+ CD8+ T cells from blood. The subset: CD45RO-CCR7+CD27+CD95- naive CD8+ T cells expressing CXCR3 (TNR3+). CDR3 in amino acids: CASNKPGDRLNTEAFF.